The T cell receptor (beta chain) under discussion was sequenced for a study of blood T cell repertoires in COVID-19. Whole-study context: Samples taken during acute and convalescent COVID-19 were collected in the United States, Italy and Spain.

Methods used by the authors: Researchers report that nucleated cell counts were estimated from reference gene primer amplification. The assay was immunoSEQ multiplex PCR, and TCRdb's table has in-frame clones only and misses some. The V and J calls and clone size come from that table; D and trimming were worked out from the DNA. This sample has about 100,000 clones; 80% to 95% occur once, and the top ten carry roughly 1.2%. This CDR3 is 14 amino acids long. Trimming took 1 base from V and 6 from J, leaving 12 bases between them. In germline, CDR1 is LGHDT, CDR2 YNNKEL (reference sequence). Sequenced input: peripheral blood. J is TRBJ1-1 and V is TRBV3-1 (or the pseudogene TRBV3-2); D gene ambiguous. The source of this sequence is a woman in her twenties or thirties with acute or convalescent COVID-19. CDR3 sequence reads: CASSQGNSESEAFF. CDR3 in DNA: TGTGCCAGCAGCCAAGGAAACTCTGAGTCTGAAGCTTTCTTT.